The 24 T cell receptor beta chains in this list originate from one sample, sequenced in a study of shared clonotypes between healthy human individuals. Naive CD8 cells lacked CD45RO and underwent positive selection for CCR7, leaving out terminally differentiated effector memory CD45RA+ cells. Method: immunoSEQ multiplex PCR; TCRdb's copy keeps in-frame clones and lacks some. The table shows millions of clones, with under 95% occurring only once. The specimen sequenced was naive CD8+ T cells from PBMCs. Every receptor here comes from a man between 18 and 35 years old in good health. Some clones in this sample may be carry-over from other donors' samples.

DNA for the CDR3: TGTGCCAGCAGCCCTGGACTAGCGGGAGGGAATGAGCAGTTCTTC. Its translation: CASSPGLAGGNEQFF. The rearrangement uses TRBV7-9 and TRBJ2-1; 15 bases are a match to TRBD2. This CDR3 comprises 15 residues. J was trimmed by 7 bases and V by 5 bases; bases with no gene match: 3. Germline V gene sequence: CDR1 SEHNR, CDR2 FQNEAQ (reference sequence).

The chain employs TRBV10-3 and TRBJ2-1, with a weak D call TRBD2 (6 bases). V was trimmed by 3 bases and J by 6 bases, leaving 21 bases between them. The CDR3 totals 17 residues. The germline V gene has CDR1 ENHRY and CDR2 SYGVKD. CDR3 coding DNA: TGTGCCATCAGTGAAGGGCGGGGTGGTCTAGCGAGCAATGAGCAGTTCTTC. Encoded protein: CAISEGRGGLASNEQFF.

This rearrangement joins TRBV9 to TRBJ2-3; 7 bases match TRBD2. Per germline, CDR1 SGDLS and CDR2 YYNGEE. Germline trimming cut 0 bases from V and 12 bases from J; bases unmatched to any gene: 25. The CDR3 extends over 19 amino acids. This chain's CDR3 is CASSVAGGEGPKIPILQYF. The CDR3 DNA is TGTGCCAGCAGCGTAGCGGGGGGAGAGGGACCGAAAATCCCAATCCTACAGTATTTT.

This clone was seen only once. This rearrangement joins TRBV7-9 to TRBJ1-1; 8 bases agree with TRBD1. The CDR3 contains 18 residues. Germline V gene lookup returns CDR1 SEHNR and CDR2 FQNEAQ (reference sequence). J lost 4 bases, V lost 3 bases, and 16 bases had no gene match. CDR3 DNA sequence: TGTGCCAGCAGCTTTCCATTGGGACAGGATAGAATGGGCACTGAAGCTTTCTTT. Protein sequence: CASSFPLGQDRMGTEAFF.

CDR3 nucleotide sequence: TGTGCCAGCAGCTTAGGGACTAGCGTTTACAATGAGCAGTTCTTC. Protein: CASSLGTSVYNEQFF. The chain couples TRBV7-7 to TRBJ2-1; 9 bases align to TRBD2. Germline V gives CDR1 SSHAT, CDR2 FNYEAQ (reference sequence). After removal of 1 base from V and 4 bases from J, the junction contained 2 bases not matched to a gene. The CDR3 covers 15 residues.

The chain couples TRBV15 to TRBJ2-7; D might be TRBD2 (6 bases). The CDR3 is 12 amino acids. Per the germline V gene, CDR1 is LNHNV and CDR2 is YYDKDF (reference sequence). Trimming took off 1 base at V and 9 bases at J, with 10 bases between the two ends. CDR3 in amino acids: CATSRAEEGQYF. Written as DNA, the CDR3 is TGTGCCACCAGCAGAGCCGAGGAGGGGCAGTACTTC.

V and J are TRBV7-9 and TRBJ2-2; no clear D. CDR1 is SEHNR and CDR2 is FQNEAQ in the germline V gene (reference sequence). The CDR3 has 13 amino acids. Trimming stripped 5 bases from V and 0 bases from J, with 4 bases between. The CDR3 here is CASSVSNTGELFF. CDR3 DNA sequence: TGTGCCAGCAGCGTCTCGAACACCGGGGAGCTGTTTTTT.

The chain joins TRBV9 to TRBJ2-7; possible D gene TRBD2, 5 bases. V lost 0 bases and J lost 6, with 16 bases in between. This CDR3 comprises 15 residues. From germline, CDR1 is SGDLS and CDR2 YYNGEE. CDR3 sequence reads: CASSVATGLEGEQYF. CDR3 in DNA: TGTGCCAGCAGCGTAGCCACGGGGTTAGAGGGCGAGCAGTACTTC. The variable domain in full, completed from reference TRBV9 and TRBJ2-7, reads DSGVTQTPKHLITATGQRVTLRCSPRSGDLSVYWYQQSLDQGLQFLIQYYNGEERAKGNILERFSAQQFPDLHSELNLSSLELGDSALYFCASSVATGLEGEQYFGPGTRLTVT.

This sequence joins TRBV27 and TRBJ2-7; 7 bases fit TRBD2. Germline V gene lookup returns CDR1 MNHEY and CDR2 SMNVEV (reference sequence). Trimming removed 0 bases from V and 2 bases from J; junction bases left unmatched: 7. The CDR3 runs to 16 residues. DNA for the CDR3: TGTGCCAGCAGTTTATCTCGGGCTAGCGGAGCCTACGAGCAGTACTTC. Its protein product is CASSLSRASGAYEQYF.

The V and J genes are TRBV19 and TRBJ1-1; TRBD1 might be the D (6 bases). Germline lookup yields CDR1 LNHDA and CDR2 SQIVND (reference sequence). The CDR3 length is 15 residues. V was pared by 8 bases and J by 4 bases, with 20 bases between. The CDR3 region is CASSRDTLRSTEAFF. The CDR3 DNA sequence: TGTGCCAGTTCTCGGGACACCCTCCGGAGCACTGAAGCTTTCTTT.

The chain recombines TRBV27 with TRBJ2-5; D is possibly TRBD1 (6 bases). CDR1 and CDR2 (germline): MNHEY, SMNVEV (reference sequence). V was cut by 5 bases and J by 7 bases, with 14 bases left in between. The CDR3 contains 13 residues. CDR3 coding DNA: TGTGCCAGCAGTCCCAGGGGCTGGGGGACCCAGTACTTC. It translates to CASSPRGWGTQYF.

The chain recombines TRBV12-5 with TRBJ2-6, with a tentative D call TRBD1 (5 bases). The CDR3 is 20 amino acids. The germline V and J ends were trimmed by 2 bases and 0 bases, with 20 bases remaining between them. The V gene's germline CDR1 is LGHNT and CDR2 FRNRAP. CDR3 bases: TGTGCTAGTGGTTTGTGGGGCCCGGGTACAGTAAGCTCTGGGGCCAACGTCCTGACTTTC. It specifies CASGLWGPGTVSSGANVLTF.

Details on this clone: The sample contains more than one DNA sequence encoding this CDR3. The chain carries TRBV10-2 and TRBJ1-1; TRBD1 matches at 9 bases. Per germline, CDR1 WSHSY and CDR2 SAAADI. Trimming cost V 6 bases and J 1 base; bases outside gene matches: 0. This CDR3 has 13 residues. CDR3: CASRDRGNTEAFF. CDR3 in DNA: TGCGCCAGCAGGGACAGGGGGAACACTGAAGCTTTCTTT.

V and J are TRBV27 and TRBJ2-7, with 7 bases fitting TRBD1. With 4 bases clipped from V and 2 bases from J, the junction kept 8 bases outside the gene matches. This CDR3 contains 15 residues. Germline V gene lookup returns CDR1 MNHEY and CDR2 SMNVEV (reference sequence). Written as DNA, the CDR3 is TGTGCCAGCAGTTCCCAGATTCAGGGGGCCTACGAGCAGTACTTC. Translation gives CASSSQIQGAYEQYF.

The CDR3 DNA sequence: TGTGCCAGCACCACAGACTACTCTGGAAACACCATATATTTT. Its translation: CASTTDYSGNTIYF. The genes are TRBV6-1 and TRBJ1-3; D not certain. Germline CDR1 MNHNS, CDR2 SASEGT. Trimming left V 7 bases short and J 0 bases short, with 10 bases between. The CDR3 length is 14 residues.

The rearrangement uses TRBV5-4 and TRBJ2-7; the match to TRBD1 covers 10 bases. Trimming cost V 4 bases and J 5 bases; bases outside gene matches: 6. The CDR3 sequence is 14 residues long. CDR1 and CDR2 from the germline V gene are SGHNT and YYREEE (reference sequence). CDR3 loop: CASSDRDRGHEQYF. For the CDR3, the DNA is TGTGCCAGCAGCGACCGGGACAGGGGCCACGAGCAGTACTTC. The variable domain in full, with the rest retrieved from reference TRBV5-4 and TRBJ2-7, is ETGVTQSPTHLIKTRGQQVTLRCSSQSGHNTVSWYQQALGQGPQFIFQYYREEENGRGNFPPRFSGLQFPNYSSELNVNALELDDSALYLCASSDRDRGHEQYFGPGTRLTVT.

This clone was counted a few times. Other DNA sequences of this sample code for an identical CDR3. The J gene is TRBJ1-1, the V gene TRBV29-1; maybe TRBD1 (5 bases). Germline loops: CDR1 SQVTM, CDR2 ANQGSEA. Between the trimmed V and J ends, which lost 5 bases and 1 base, there was a span of 8 bases. The CDR3 is 12 amino acids. CDR3 DNA: TGCAGCGTTCCGGACAAGAACACTGAAGCTTTCTTT. This translates into CSVPDKNTEAFF.

V usage is TRBV14 and J usage is TRBJ1-4; D gene uncertain. V was clipped by 3 bases and J by 8 bases, with 7 bases between them. CDR3 length equals 12 residues. Germline V lookup: CDR1 SGHDN, CDR2 FVKESK. CDR3 coding DNA: TGTGCCAGCAGCCAGGTCGGGGAAAAACTGTTTTTT. This codes for CASSQVGEKLFF.

The chain employs TRBV2 and TRBJ1-2; 9 bases align to TRBD1. V shed 5 bases, J shed 7 bases, and the junction held 8 bases outside the gene matches. CDR3 length equals 14 residues. Germline V gene lookup returns CDR1 SNHLY and CDR2 FYNNEI. In DNA form, the CDR3 reads TGTGCCAGCAGTATACCACAGGGGGCCCGTGGCTACACCTTC. Residues: CASSIPQGARGYTF. Looking up the rest from reference TRBV2 and TRBJ1-2 gives the full variable domain: EPEVTQTPSHQVTQMGQEVILRCVPISNHLYFYWYRQILGQKVEFLVSFYNNEISEKSEIFDDQFSVERPDGSNFTLKIRSTKLEDSAMYFCASSIPQGARGYTFGSGTRLTVV.

About this clone itself: This CDR3 is also generated by other DNA sequences in the sample. The CDR3 nucleotides read TGCGCCAGCAGCTGGGGTGATGCCTACGAGCAGTACTTC. This gives the protein CASSWGDAYEQYF. The gene calls are TRBV5-1 and TRBJ2-7, with D uncertain. Germline V CDR1 and CDR2: SGHRS, YFSETQ. The CDR3 totals 13 residues. Trimming shortened V by 3 bases and J by 2 bases, and 9 bases separated the two germline ends.

The rearrangement joins TRBV10-2 to TRBJ1-1; D is ambiguous. Germline V CDR1 and CDR2: WSHSY, SAAADI. The CDR3 extends over 12 amino acids. Trimming left V 7 bases short and J 0 bases short, with 6 bases between. The chain's CDR3 is CASKLLNTEAFF. CDR3 in DNA: TGCGCCAGCAAGCTCCTGAACACTGAAGCTTTCTTT.

This sequence joins TRBV19 and TRBJ2-5; D unclear. V shed 8 bases and J shed 5 bases, with 9 bases lying between them. The CDR3 spans 11 residues. CDR1 is LNHDA, CDR2 SQIVND, per germline (reference sequence). CDR3 sequence reads: CASGFSETQYF. The CDR3 DNA is TGTGCCAGTGGGTTTTCGGAGACCCAGTACTTC.

A remark on this clone: At one of its ends the junction is not consistent with the germline gene, which may arise from a read error. This chain joins TRBV6-5 and TRBJ2-7; TRBD1 agrees at 8 bases. Germline loops: CDR1 MNHEY, CDR2 SVGAGI. The CDR3 consists of 13 residues. CDR3 DNA: TGTGCCAGCAGTTACGGAGAGGGGGACAGGCTAGACTTC. Translated: CASSYGEGDRLDF.

This chain uses TRBV2 with TRBJ2-7, with 8 bases lining up with TRBD2. Germline values: CDR1 SNHLY, CDR2 FYNNEI. Trimming removed 4 bases from V and 7 bases from J; junction bases left unmatched: 12. CDR3 length: 15 amino acids. The CDR3 loop reads CASSVRLALVEEQYF. As DNA, the CDR3 is TGTGCCAGCAGTGTTCGACTAGCGCTCGTAGAGGAGCAGTACTTC.